Each of the 27 T cell receptor beta chains below was sequenced from the same sample in a study of early T cells in non-severe SARS-CoV-2 infection. MiXCR was run by TCRdb on the 5' RACE reads, yielding one entry per CDR3 protein. The data show fewer than 35,000 distinct CDR3 sequences, with over 4.5% seen just once and roughly 14% held by the top ten. Sample: whole blood. The receptor source for this set is an adult who was a healthcare worker with PCR-confirmed SARS-CoV-2 infection or an uninfected control (not recorded which).

This clonotype has only a few counts. CDR3 coding DNA: TGTGCCTGGGGCCGGGGGGGCGCAGGCTATGGCTACACCTTC. Translating it yields CAWGRGGAGYGYTF. This chain connects TRBV30 to TRBJ1-2; D possibly corresponds to TRBD1 (6 bases). The germline gives CDR1 GTSNPN, CDR2 SVGIG (reference sequence). This CDR3 is 14 amino acids long. Trimming stripped 5 bases from V and 4 bases from J, with 17 bases between.

The CDR3 loop reads CASSCGGAGNTIYF. In DNA, the CDR3 is TGTGCCAGCAGTTGCGGGGGAGCTGGAAACACCATATATTTT. The V and J genes are TRBV6-5 and TRBJ1-3; D possibly corresponds to TRBD1 (5 bases). Trimming removed 4 bases from V and 2 bases from J, with 9 bases in between. The germline gives CDR1 MNHEY, CDR2 SVGAGI. This CDR3 spans 14 amino acids.

Judged by abundance, this clonotype is large (0.1 to 1%). The V and J genes are TRBV6-2 or TRBV6-3 and TRBJ2-6; D possibly corresponds to TRBD2 (5 bases). The CDR3 has 15 residues. The V gene lost 2 bases and the J gene lost 0 bases, with 5 bases spanning the gap. CDR1 is MNHEY and CDR2 is SVGEGT in the germline V gene. CDR3 in amino acids: CASSYEGSGANVLTF. The CDR3, as DNA: TGTGCCAGCAGTTACGAGGGCTCTGGGGCCAACGTCCTGACTTTC.

This clonotype occurred many times. In DNA form, the CDR3 reads TGCGCCAGCAGCCAAGGGTTGGGGACCAAAGCTTTCTTT. It yields the protein CASSQGLGTKAFF. This chain joins TRBV4-3 and TRBJ1-1, with D possibly being TRBD1 (5 bases). V was shortened by 1 base and J by 9 bases, with 12 bases between the two germline ends. CDR1 LGHNA and CDR2 YSLEER come from the germline V gene. The CDR3 consists of 13 residues.

This clonotype was observed a handful of times. V gene TRBV3-1 combines with J gene TRBJ1-6; unclear D gene. The CDR3 runs to 14 residues. Germline-derived CDR1 and CDR2 are LGHDT and YNNKEL (reference sequence). Trimming pared 4 bases from V and 10 bases from J, leaving 14 bases between. CDR3 in amino acids: CASSPRTSQSPLHF. The CDR3 region has the DNA TGTGCCAGCAGCCCCCGGACTTCCCAGTCACCCCTCCACTTT.

This clonotype was counted ten times or more. V gene TRBV20-1 combines with J gene TRBJ2-3, with D hard to call. CDR1 is DFQATT and CDR2 is SNEGSKA in the germline V gene (reference sequence). The CDR3 spans 11 residues. Trimming cost V 6 bases and J 2 bases, with 6 bases left between them. The CDR3 reads CSAETTDTQYF. The CDR3 nucleotides read TGCAGTGCGGAGACCACAGATACGCAGTATTTT.

This clonotype was detected a few times. The chain is built from TRBV20-1 and TRBJ1-1, with D maybe TRBD1 (6 bases). The CDR3 totals 14 residues. V was trimmed by 3 bases and J by 3 bases, leaving 14 bases between them. CDR1 is DFQATT, CDR2 SNEGSKA, per germline (reference sequence). This CDR3 is CSASTVGGYTEAFF. The CDR3 coding sequence is TGCAGTGCTAGCACCGTGGGGGGCTACACTGAAGCTTTCTTT.

The sample holds many counts of this clonotype. This chain connects TRBV15 to TRBJ2-3; 10 bases agree with TRBD1. This CDR3 spans 20 amino acids. Germline lookup yields CDR1 LNHNV and CDR2 YYDKDF (reference sequence). V dropped 0 bases and J dropped 0; count of bases not matched to a gene: 12. Written as DNA, the CDR3 is TGTGCCACCAGCAGAGACTATTCCGGGACAGGGGTTTCTAGCACAGATACGCAGTATTTT. Its translation: CATSRDYSGTGVSSTDTQYF. The complete variable domain, with remaining parts taken from reference TRBV15 and TRBJ2-3, reads DAMVIQNPRYQVTQFGKPVTLSCSQTLNHNVMYWYQQKSSQAPKLLFHYYDKDFNNEADTPDNFQSRRPNTSFCFLDIRSPGLGDTAMYLCATSRDYSGTGVSSTDTQYFGPGTRLTVL.

There are a few counts of this clonotype. The CDR3 reads CATSRDPRTIQETQYF. CDR3 DNA: TGTGCCACCAGCAGGGACCCCCGGACTATCCAAGAGACCCAGTACTTC. This chain connects TRBV15 to TRBJ2-5; maybe TRBD2 (6 bases). The germline V gene has CDR1 LNHNV and CDR2 YYDKDF (reference sequence). CDR3 length: 16 amino acids. V was clipped by 3 bases and J by 1 base, with 15 bases between them.

This clonotype occurred many times. The J gene is TRBJ1-2, the V gene TRBV7-2; D not resolved. Trimming pared 2 bases from V and 4 bases from J, leaving 14 bases between. Looked up from germline, CDR1 is SGHTA and CDR2 is FQGNSA. The CDR3 contains 15 residues. The CDR3: CASSLPSKRSYGYTF. CDR3 in DNA: TGTGCCAGCAGCTTACCGTCCAAAAGGAGCTATGGCTACACCTTC. The entire variable domain, with the rest obtained from reference TRBV7-2 and TRBJ1-2, is as follows: GAGVSQSPSNKVTEKGKDVELRCDPISGHTALYWYRQSLGQGLEFLIYFQGNSAPDKSGLPSDRFSAERTGGSVSTLTIQRTQQEDSAVYLCASSLPSKRSYGYTFGSGTRLTVV.

This clonotype was counted a few times. CDR3 coding DNA: TGTGCCAGCAGCCCAGGGGTCTCCTACAATGAGCAGTTCTTC. This gives the protein CASSPGVSYNEQFF. V usage is TRBV6-5 and J usage is TRBJ2-1, with D perhaps matching TRBD1 (6 bases). Germline assignment: CDR1 MNHEY and CDR2 SVGAGI. The CDR3 has 14 residues. Trimming took 6 bases from V and 0 from J, leaving 9 bases between them.

The V and J genes are TRBV7-2 and TRBJ2-5; D might be TRBD1 (5 bases). This CDR3 region has 13 residues. Between the trimmed V and J ends, which lost 1 base and 5 bases, there was a span of 8 bases. Germline CDR1 reads SGHTA; CDR2 reads FQGNSA. The CDR3, as DNA: TGTGCCAGCAGCTTAGTCAGGGTTGAGACCCAGTACTTC. Its protein is CASSLVRVETQYF.

This chain links TRBV5-1 with TRBJ1-1, with 11 bases lining up with TRBD1. Trimming took 1 base from V and 7 from J; bases not matched to a gene: 6. Germline values: CDR1 SGHRS, CDR2 YFSETQ. The CDR3 extends over 15 amino acids. CDR3 sequence reads: CASSLNGQGAGEAFF. In nucleotides, the CDR3 is TGCGCCAGCAGCTTGAACGGACAGGGGGCAGGTGAAGCTTTCTTT.

In this sample, this clonotype turned up a few times. The V call is TRBV7-2, the J call TRBJ2-7, with D possibly TRBD1 on 6 matching bases. The germline CDR1 and CDR2 sequences are SGHTA and FQGNSA. The V gene lost 5 bases and the J gene lost 6 bases, with 11 bases spanning the gap. The CDR3 extends over 12 amino acids. CDR3 in DNA: TGTGCCAGCAGCGGCAGGGGTGGCGAGCAGTACTTC. It yields the protein CASSGRGGEQYF.

This chain links TRBV20-1 with TRBJ2-1; possible D gene TRBD2, 6 bases. Germline lookup yields CDR1 DFQATT and CDR2 SNEGSKA (reference sequence). The CDR3 loop spans 15 amino acids. Trimming took 5 bases from V and 1 from J, leaving 15 bases between them. The CDR3 DNA is TGCAGTGCTCCGTCACTTAGCGGTTCCTACAATGAGCAGTTCTTC. This gives the protein CSAPSLSGSYNEQFF.

This clonotype has more than one count but fewer than ten. The rearrangement links TRBV25-1 to TRBJ1-4; D unclear. Trimming took 2 bases from V and 7 from J, leaving 2 bases between them. CDR3 size: 11 residues. Germline V lookup: CDR1 MGHDK, CDR2 SYGVNS. CDR3 in DNA: TGTGCCAGCAGTGAAGGTGAAAAACTGTTTTTT. It translates to CASSEGEKLFF.

In this sample, this clonotype turned up many times. The chain joins TRBV7-9 to TRBJ2-3, with 10 bases that match TRBD2. The CDR3 runs 15 residues. The V gene's germline CDR1 is SEHNR and CDR2 FQNEAQ (reference sequence). With V trimmed by 1 base and J by 6 bases, 4 bases remained unmatched. CDR3 amino acids: CASSLGTSGADTQYF. In nucleotides, the CDR3 is TGTGCCAGCAGCTTAGGAACTAGCGGGGCGGATACGCAGTATTTT.

The chain employs TRBV4-2 and TRBJ2-2; TRBD2 matches 11 bases. The CDR3 spans 18 residues. Trimming removed 0 bases from V and 9 bases from J; junction bases left unmatched: 12. CDR1 is LGHNA, CDR2 YNFKEQ, per germline. The CDR3 loop is CASSQEASGGPTPRELFF. CDR3 DNA: TGTGCCAGCAGCCAAGAAGCTAGCGGGGGGCCCACACCGCGGGAGCTGTTTTTT.

This clonotype was counted at least ten times. The rearrangement joins TRBV11-2 to TRBJ1-1; no reliable D call. The V end lost 5 bases, the J end lost 0 bases, and 19 bases lay between the germline ends. Germline V gene sequence: CDR1 SGHAT, CDR2 FQNNGV. CDR3 length: 17 amino acids. CDR3 nucleotide sequence: TGTGCCAGCAGCCCCGCGGGGAGGACTTCCATGAACACTGAAGCTTTCTTT. Translation: CASSPAGRTSMNTEAFF.

The table lists this clonotype with many counts. The chain combines TRBV11-2 with TRBJ2-3; maybe TRBD1 (5 bases). The CDR3 runs to 16 residues. V shed 6 bases and J shed 4 bases, with 20 bases lying between them. The V gene's germline CDR1 is SGHAT and CDR2 FQNNGV. The CDR3 region is CASRFNRFSGADTQYF. CDR3 DNA sequence: TGTGCCAGCAGATTCAACAGGTTCTCGGGCGCAGATACGCAGTATTTT.

This clonotype was counted at least ten times. The chain uses TRBV6-6 and TRBJ2-2; TRBD2 is a possible D gene (5 bases). Germline values: CDR1 MNHNY, CDR2 SVGAGI (reference sequence). V was trimmed by 7 bases and J by 7 bases, leaving 13 bases between them. The CDR3 is made up of 13 amino acids. The CDR3 DNA follows: TGTGCCAGCACCCCGAGGGATGGCGGGGAGCTGTTTTTT. It yields the protein CASTPRDGGELFF.

This clonotype came up many times. The chain is built from TRBV12-3 or TRBV12-4 and TRBJ2-1, with TRBD2 matching 10 bases. CDR3 length: 13 residues. J lost 12 bases, V lost 3 bases, and 5 bases had no gene match. CDR3 bases: TGTGCCAGCAGTTTCCTAGCGGGGGCGGGGCAGTTCTTC. As protein: CASSFLAGAGQFF.

The sample holds many counts of this clonotype. This chain connects TRBV2 to TRBJ1-2; no firm D call. Germline CDR1 SNHLY, CDR2 FYNNEI. Trimming pared 3 bases from V and 4 bases from J, leaving 9 bases between. CDR3 length: 13 residues. CDR3 in DNA: TGTGCCAGCAGTGATCCCAGCCGCTATGGCTACACCTTC. Protein sequence: CASSDPSRYGYTF.

This clonotype was seen at least ten times. This CDR3 is CSVVVEGPPYEQYF. As DNA, the CDR3 is TGCAGCGTCGTTGTCGAGGGCCCTCCATACGAGCAGTACTTC. This chain links TRBV29-1 with TRBJ2-7; D is possibly TRBD2 (5 bases). This CDR3 has 14 residues. The V end lost 6 bases, the J end lost 4 bases, and 19 bases lay between the germline ends. The germline V gene has CDR1 SQVTM and CDR2 ANQGSEA.

This clonotype was seen at least ten times. V gene TRBV20-1 combines with J gene TRBJ2-5; D might be TRBD1 (5 bases). Germline V gene sequence: CDR1 DFQATT, CDR2 SNEGSKA (reference sequence). The CDR3 runs to 13 residues. Trimming cost V 0 bases and J 6 bases, with 11 bases left between them. The CDR3 DNA reads TGCAGTGCTAGAGACAGGGCTAGTAAGACCCAGTACTTC. Its protein is CSARDRASKTQYF.

This clonotype was counted many times. The rearrangement uses TRBV7-3 and TRBJ2-3, with 11 bases lining up with TRBD2. Trimming cost V 5 bases and J 6 bases; bases outside gene matches: 7. This CDR3 comprises 15 residues. The germline gives CDR1 SGHTA, CDR2 FQGTGA. CDR3 sequence: CASSQTGTSGDTQYF. The CDR3 bases are TGTGCCAGCAGCCAGACCGGGACTAGCGGTGATACGCAGTATTTT.

J is TRBJ2-5 and V is TRBV6-5; no clear D gene. Germline lookup yields CDR1 MNHEY and CDR2 SVGAGI. V shed 0 bases and J shed 7 bases, with 3 bases lying between them. The CDR3 runs 11 residues. CDR3 in amino acids: CASSYSGTQYF. CDR3 nucleotides: TGTGCCAGCAGTTACTCAGGGACCCAGTACTTC.